The present entry profiles one T cell receptor beta chain with its context. V lost 0 bases and J lost 2, with 18 bases in between. This CDR3 spans 17 amino acids. Germline V gene lookup returns CDR1 SGDLS and CDR2 YYNGEE. These data originate in a study of cytomegalovirus exposure and HLA in healthy donors. Study summary: Around 180 million T cells yielded approximately 110 million unique TCR beta sequences in earlier analysis. Within an early data release were about 85 million unique TCRs drawn from HLA-typed donors.

Donors showed nominal health when sampled, although they likely had unrecorded immune exposures. The PCR used 60 Vbeta and 13 Jbeta primers. The data were produced by immunoSEQ multiplex PCR, yet TCRdb's version contains in-frame clones alone and is incomplete. Of roughly 290,000 clones in the sample, 75% to 90% were seen once. The receptor's source is a girl under 10 years old in good health and CMV-seronegative. The genes are TRBV9 and TRBJ2-7, with D perhaps TRBD2 (5 bases). Material for sequencing was PBMCs. The CDR3 sequence: CASSVALASNGAYEQYF. Written as DNA, the CDR3 is TGTGCCAGCAGCGTAGCCCTAGCCTCGAACGGCGCCTACGAGCAGTACTTC.